The T cell receptor (beta chain) under discussion was sequenced for a study of blood T cell repertoires in COVID-19. Looking at the study overall: Nucleic acid was either cDNA or gDNA, and it came from T cells, B-cell-depleted T cells, or PBMCs.

Per the original methods: Reference gene primers were amplified, and this amplification served to estimate nucleated cell counts. Sequenced by immunoSEQ multiplex PCR; TCRdb stores in-frame clones only, minus some. V and J calls and clone size are copied from that table; D and trimming were computed from the DNA. The table records over 200,000 clones, more than 85% of them present only once. CDR3 length: 16 residues. V shed 2 bases and J 2 bases; nucleotides not matched to a gene: 7. Germline V gene lookup returns CDR1 MNHEY and CDR2 SVGEGT. Categorization into cohorts depended on clinical history that participants reported.

Specimen: PBMCs or T cells enriched from blood (not recorded which). This receptor was taken from a man aged 40-49 years who had recovered from COVID-19. J is TRBJ2-7 and V is TRBV6-2 or TRBV6-3; TRBD2 matches 9 bases. CDR3 nucleotides: TGTGCCAGCAGTTACGCACGGCTAGCGGGGACCTACGAGCAGTACTTC. Amino acids: CASSYARLAGTYEQYF.